The clone carrying this TCR beta chain has only a few counts. This specimen belongs to a study of blood T cell repertoires in COVID-19. Study overall: Sites in the United States, Italy and Spain provided acute and convalescent COVID-19 samples. From T cells, B-cell-depleted T cells, or PBMCs came the material, which was cDNA or gDNA.

As processed by the authors: For nucleated cells, counts were estimated from reference gene primer amplification. Sequencing used immunoSEQ multiplex PCR; TCRdb keeps in-frame clones, though not all of them. The V and J calls and the clone size are those of that table, but D and trimming were determined from the DNA. The data show some 52,000 clones, roughly 87% seen once. After removal of 6 bases from V and 8 bases from J, the junction contained 16 bases not matched to a gene. The CDR3 totals 16 residues. From germline, CDR1 is SNHLY and CDR2 FYNNEI. This receptor was obtained from a man in his sixties with active COVID-19. The V gene is TRBV2, the J gene TRBJ1-2, with 9 positions matching TRBD1. Sequenced: peripheral blood. The CDR3 protein is CASRESDTGGLGGYTF. CDR3 coding DNA: TGTGCCAGCAGGGAGTCCGATACAGGGGGCTTAGGCGGCTACACCTTC.